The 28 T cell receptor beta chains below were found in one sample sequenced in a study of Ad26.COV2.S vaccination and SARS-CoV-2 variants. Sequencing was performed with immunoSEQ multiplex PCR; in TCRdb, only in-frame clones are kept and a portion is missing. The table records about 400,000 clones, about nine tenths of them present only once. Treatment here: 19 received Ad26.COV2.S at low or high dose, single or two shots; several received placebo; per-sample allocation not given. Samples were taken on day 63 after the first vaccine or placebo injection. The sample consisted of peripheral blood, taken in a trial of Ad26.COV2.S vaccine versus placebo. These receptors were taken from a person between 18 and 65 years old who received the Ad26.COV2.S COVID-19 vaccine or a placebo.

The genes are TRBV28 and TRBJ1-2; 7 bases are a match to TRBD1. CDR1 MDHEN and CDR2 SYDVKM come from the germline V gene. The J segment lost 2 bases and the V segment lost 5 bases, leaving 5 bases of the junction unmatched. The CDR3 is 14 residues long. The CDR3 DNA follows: TGTGCCAGCAGTCCGACGACAGGGAACTATGGCTACACCTTC. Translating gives CASSPTTGNYGYTF.

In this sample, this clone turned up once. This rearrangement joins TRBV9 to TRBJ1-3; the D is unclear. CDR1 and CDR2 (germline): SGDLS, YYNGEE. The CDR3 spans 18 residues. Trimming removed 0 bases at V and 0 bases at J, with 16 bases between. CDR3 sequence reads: CASSVGPMVLGSGNTIYF. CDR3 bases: TGTGCCAGCAGCGTAGGACCAATGGTTCTCGGCTCTGGAAACACCATATATTTT.

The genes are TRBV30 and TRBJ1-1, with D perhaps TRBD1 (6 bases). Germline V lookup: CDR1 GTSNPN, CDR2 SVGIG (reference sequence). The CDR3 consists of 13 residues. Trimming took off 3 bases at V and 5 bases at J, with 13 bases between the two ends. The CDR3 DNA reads TGTGCCTGGAGAATCGGGGGCGGAACTGAAGCTTTCTTT. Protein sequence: CAWRIGGGTEAFF.

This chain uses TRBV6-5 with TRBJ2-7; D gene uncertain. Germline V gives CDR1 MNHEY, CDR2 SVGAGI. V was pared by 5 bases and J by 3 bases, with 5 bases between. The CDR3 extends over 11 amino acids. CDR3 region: CASSKIYEQYF. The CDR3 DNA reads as TGTGCCAGCAGTAAAATCTACGAGCAGTACTTC.

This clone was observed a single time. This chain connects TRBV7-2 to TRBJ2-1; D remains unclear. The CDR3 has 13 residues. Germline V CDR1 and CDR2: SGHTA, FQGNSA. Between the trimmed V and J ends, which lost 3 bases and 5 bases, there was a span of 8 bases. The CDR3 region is CASSFGRDNEQFF. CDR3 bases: TGTGCCAGCAGCTTCGGACGGGACAATGAGCAGTTCTTC.

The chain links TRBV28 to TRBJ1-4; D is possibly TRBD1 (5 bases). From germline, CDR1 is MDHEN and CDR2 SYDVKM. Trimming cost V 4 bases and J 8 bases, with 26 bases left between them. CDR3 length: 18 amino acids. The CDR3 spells CASSSPGGWAQKREKLFF. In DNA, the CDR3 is TGTGCCAGCAGTTCCCCGGGGGGGTGGGCACAAAAGCGCGAAAAACTGTTTTTT. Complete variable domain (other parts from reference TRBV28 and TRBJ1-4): DVKVTQSSRYLVKRTGEKVFLECVQDMDHENMFWYRQDPGLGLRLIYFSYDVKMKEKGDIPEGYSVSREKKERFSLILESASTNQTSMYLCASSSPGGWAQKREKLFFGSGTQLSVL.

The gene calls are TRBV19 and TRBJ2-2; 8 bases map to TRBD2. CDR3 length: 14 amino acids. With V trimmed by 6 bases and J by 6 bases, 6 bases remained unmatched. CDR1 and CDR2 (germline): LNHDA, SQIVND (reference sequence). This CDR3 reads CASSEAGAAGELFF. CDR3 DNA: TGTGCCAGTAGCGAAGCGGGAGCGGCCGGGGAGCTGTTTTTT.

CDR3 region: CASSSRRTEAFF. CDR3 nucleotides: TGTGCCAGCTCCTCGCGCAGGACTGAAGCTTTCTTT. The chain is built from TRBV7-6 and TRBJ1-1; D gene unclear. The CDR3 is made up of 12 amino acids. Germline V gene data show CDR1 as SGHVS and CDR2 as FNYEAQ. Trimming took off 8 bases at V and 5 bases at J, with 12 bases between the two ends.

The CDR3 DNA is TGCGCCAGCAGCTCCGACAGCTACTATGGCTACACCTTC. Translated: CASSSDSYYGYTF. This chain connects TRBV5-1 to TRBJ1-2; a weak D match, TRBD1 (5 bases). With 3 bases removed from V and 3 bases from J, the gap between germline ends came to 9 bases. Germline V gene data show CDR1 as SGHRS and CDR2 as YFSETQ. The CDR3 consists of 13 residues.

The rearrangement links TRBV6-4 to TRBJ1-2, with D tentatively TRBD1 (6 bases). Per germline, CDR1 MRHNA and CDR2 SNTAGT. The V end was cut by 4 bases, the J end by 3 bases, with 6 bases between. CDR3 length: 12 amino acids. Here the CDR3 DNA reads TGTGCCAGCAGTGCAGGGGACTATGGCTACACCTTC. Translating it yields CASSAGDYGYTF.

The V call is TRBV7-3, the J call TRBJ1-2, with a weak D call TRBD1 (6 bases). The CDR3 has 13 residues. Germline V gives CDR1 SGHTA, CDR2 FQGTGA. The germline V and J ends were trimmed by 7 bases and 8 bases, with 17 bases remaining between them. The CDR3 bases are TGTGCCAGCACCTCAGACAGGACGGGCGGCTACACCTTC. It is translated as CASTSDRTGGYTF.

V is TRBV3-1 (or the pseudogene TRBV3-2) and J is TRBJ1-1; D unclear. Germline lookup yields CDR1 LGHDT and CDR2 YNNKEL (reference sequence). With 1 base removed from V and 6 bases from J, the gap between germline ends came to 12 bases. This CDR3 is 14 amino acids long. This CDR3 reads CASSQGGLVPEAFF. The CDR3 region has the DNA TGTGCCAGCAGCCAAGGCGGGTTAGTCCCTGAAGCTTTCTTT.

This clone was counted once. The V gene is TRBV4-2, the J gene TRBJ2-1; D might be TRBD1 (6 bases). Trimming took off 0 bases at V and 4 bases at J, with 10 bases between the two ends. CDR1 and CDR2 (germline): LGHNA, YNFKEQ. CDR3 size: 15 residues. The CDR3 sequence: CASSQDTGPYNEQFF. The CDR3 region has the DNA TGTGCCAGCAGCCAAGATACAGGGCCATACAATGAGCAGTTCTTC.

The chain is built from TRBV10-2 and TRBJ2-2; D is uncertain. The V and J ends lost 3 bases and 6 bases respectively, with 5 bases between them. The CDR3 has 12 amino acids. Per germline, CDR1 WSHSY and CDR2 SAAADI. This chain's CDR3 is CASSEIAGELFF. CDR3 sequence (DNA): TGCGCCAGCAGTGAAATAGCCGGGGAGCTGTTTTTT.

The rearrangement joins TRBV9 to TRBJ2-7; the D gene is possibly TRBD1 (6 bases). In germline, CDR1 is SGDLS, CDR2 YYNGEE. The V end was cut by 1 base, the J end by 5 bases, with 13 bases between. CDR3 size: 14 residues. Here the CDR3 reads CASSVTGMGDEQYF. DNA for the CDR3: TGTGCCAGCAGCGTAACAGGGATGGGCGACGAGCAGTACTTC.

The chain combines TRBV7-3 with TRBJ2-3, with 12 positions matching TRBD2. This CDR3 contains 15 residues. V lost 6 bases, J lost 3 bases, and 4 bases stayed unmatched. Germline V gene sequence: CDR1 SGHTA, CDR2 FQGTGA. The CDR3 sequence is CASRPSGRVTDTQYF. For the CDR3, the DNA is TGTGCCAGCAGACCTAGCGGGAGGGTAACAGATACGCAGTATTTT.

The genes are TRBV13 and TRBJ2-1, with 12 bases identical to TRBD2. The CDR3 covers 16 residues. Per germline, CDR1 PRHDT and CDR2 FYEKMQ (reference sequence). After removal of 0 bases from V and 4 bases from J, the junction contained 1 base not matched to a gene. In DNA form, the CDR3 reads TGTGCCAGCAGCTTAGGCGGACTAGCGGGGTACAATGAGCAGTTCTTC. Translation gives CASSLGGLAGYNEQFF.

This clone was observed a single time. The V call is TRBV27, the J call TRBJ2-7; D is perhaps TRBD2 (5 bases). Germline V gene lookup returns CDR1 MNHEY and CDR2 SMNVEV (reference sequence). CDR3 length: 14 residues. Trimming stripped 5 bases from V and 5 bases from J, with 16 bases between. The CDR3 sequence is CASSLSSSIDEQYF. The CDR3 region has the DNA TGTGCCAGCAGTCTTAGCTCTAGCATTGACGAGCAGTACTTC.

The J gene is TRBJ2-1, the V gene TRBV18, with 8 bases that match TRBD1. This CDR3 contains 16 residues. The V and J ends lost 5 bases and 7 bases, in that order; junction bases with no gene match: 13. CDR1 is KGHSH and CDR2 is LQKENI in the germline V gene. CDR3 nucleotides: TGTGCCAGCTCAACAAGGACGGACAGGGCGGAAAATGAGCAGTTCTTC. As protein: CASSTRTDRAENEQFF.

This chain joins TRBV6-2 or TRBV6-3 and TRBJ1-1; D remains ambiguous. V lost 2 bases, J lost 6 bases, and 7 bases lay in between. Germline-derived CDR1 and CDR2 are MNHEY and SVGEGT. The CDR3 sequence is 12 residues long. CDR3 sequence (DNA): TGTGCCAGCAGTTACGTCAGCTCTGAAGCTTTCTTT. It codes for CASSYVSSEAFF.

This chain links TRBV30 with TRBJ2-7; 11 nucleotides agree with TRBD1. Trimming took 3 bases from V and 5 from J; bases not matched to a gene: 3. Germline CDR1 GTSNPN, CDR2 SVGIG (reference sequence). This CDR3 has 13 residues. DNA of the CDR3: TGTGCCTGGAGCGGGACAGGGGGGGACGAGCAGTACTTC. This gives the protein CAWSGTGGDEQYF.

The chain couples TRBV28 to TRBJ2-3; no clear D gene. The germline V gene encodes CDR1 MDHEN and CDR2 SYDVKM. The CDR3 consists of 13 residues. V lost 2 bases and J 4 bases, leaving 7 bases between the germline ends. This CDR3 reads CASSLILPDTQYF. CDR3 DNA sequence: TGTGCCAGCAGTTTAATTTTGCCAGATACGCAGTATTTT.

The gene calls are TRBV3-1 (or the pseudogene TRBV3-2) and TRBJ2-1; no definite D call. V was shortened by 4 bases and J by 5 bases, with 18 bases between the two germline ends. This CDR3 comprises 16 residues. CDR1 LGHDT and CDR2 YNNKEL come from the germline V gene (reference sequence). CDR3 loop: CASSPAGAVSHNEQFF. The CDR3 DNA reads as TGTGCCAGCAGCCCCGCCGGTGCGGTGAGCCACAATGAGCAGTTCTTC.

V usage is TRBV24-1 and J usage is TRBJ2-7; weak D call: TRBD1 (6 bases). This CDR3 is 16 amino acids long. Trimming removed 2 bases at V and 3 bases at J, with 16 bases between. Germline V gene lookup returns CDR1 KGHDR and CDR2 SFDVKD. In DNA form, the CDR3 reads TGTGCCACCAGTGATTCCGCCCGAGACAGGATCTACGAGCAGTACTTC. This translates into CATSDSARDRIYEQYF.

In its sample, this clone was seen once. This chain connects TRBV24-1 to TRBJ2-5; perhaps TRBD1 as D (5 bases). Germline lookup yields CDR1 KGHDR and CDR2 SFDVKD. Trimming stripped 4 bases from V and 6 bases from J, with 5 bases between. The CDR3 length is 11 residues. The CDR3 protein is CATSEGQTQYF. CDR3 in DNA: TGTGCCACCAGTGAGGGGCAGACCCAGTACTTC.

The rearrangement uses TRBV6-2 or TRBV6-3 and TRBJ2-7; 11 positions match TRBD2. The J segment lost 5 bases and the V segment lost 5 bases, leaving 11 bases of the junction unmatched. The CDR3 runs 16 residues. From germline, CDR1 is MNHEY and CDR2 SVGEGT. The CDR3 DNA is TGTGCCAGCAGTCGGGCGGCTAGCGGGAGGAGAAACGAGCAGTACTTC. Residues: CASSRAASGRRNEQYF.

CDR3 sequence (DNA): TGCGCCAGCAGCGTGGCAGGGGGAGGACACGCCGGGGAGCTGTTTTTT. It yields the protein CASSVAGGGHAGELFF. The rearrangement joins TRBV5-1 to TRBJ2-2, with D tentatively TRBD1 (7 bases). This CDR3 has 16 residues. V was cut by 4 bases and J by 6 bases, with 19 bases left in between. Germline values: CDR1 SGHRS, CDR2 YFSETQ.

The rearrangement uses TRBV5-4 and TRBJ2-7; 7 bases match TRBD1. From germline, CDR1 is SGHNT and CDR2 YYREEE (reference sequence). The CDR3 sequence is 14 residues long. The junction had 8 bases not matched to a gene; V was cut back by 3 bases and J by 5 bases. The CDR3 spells CASSSTGIGDEQYF. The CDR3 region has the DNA TGTGCCAGCAGCTCGACAGGGATCGGCGACGAGCAGTACTTC.